The 16 T cell receptor delta chains listed next were all sequenced from one sample in a study of gamma-delta T cells after stem cell transplantation. TCRdb re-processed the RT-PCR reads using CATT. The sample yields over 9,000 delta-chain clones, roughly 1.3% seen once. Input material: gamma-delta T cells. These receptors came from a human donor. It is not recorded whose cells these are; they may come from a transplant donor.

About this clone: The TCRdb protein comes from a much larger clone and disagrees with this DNA's translation at residue 7, likely due to a read error; the protein given here is derived from the DNA. This chain connects TRDV2 to TRDJ1; 12 bases are shared with TRDD3. Germline CDR1 and CDR2: GEAIGNYY and EKD. This CDR3 has 19 residues. V dropped 5 bases and J dropped 0; count of bases not matched to a gene: 15. DNA of the CDR3: TGTGCCTGTGCCGCTCTCGCTGGGGGATACGTTACCTACACCGATAAACTCATCTTT. Its translation: CACAALAGGYVTYTDKLIF.

This clone was detected only a few times. The protein recorded in TCRdb matches a much larger clone and deviates from this DNA's translation at residue 9, suggesting a read error; the protein here is obtained by translating the DNA. V is TRDV2 and J is TRDJ1; TRDD3 agrees at 7 bases. Germline loops: CDR1 GEAIGNYY, CDR2 EKD. V was clipped by 0 bases and J by 4 bases; unmatched bases: 19. The CDR3 length is 19 residues. The DNA of the CDR3 is TGTGCCTGTGACACCGTGCAGCTGGAGGATACGACTACAGGCGATAAACTCATCTTT. This sequence encodes CACDTVQLEDTTTGDKLIF.

The sample holds a few counts of this clone. This likely reflects a read error, since a far larger clone is one base away. At the DNA level, this CDR3 is encoded by other sequences in the same sample as well. The chain recombines TRDV2 with TRDJ1; 7 positions agree with TRDD3. Germline-derived CDR1 and CDR2 are GEAIGNYY and EKD. This CDR3 has 15 amino acids. CDR3: CACSLLGSLSDKLIF. DNA of the CDR3: TGTGCATGCTCTCTACTGGGGTCCTTAAGCGATAAACTCATCTTT.

With respect to this clone: The amino acid sequence in TCRdb belongs to a much larger clone and departs from this DNA's translation at residue 2, likely a sequencing read error; the sequence shown is translated from the DNA. This chain connects TRDV2 to TRDJ1; weak D call: TRDD3 (6 bases). There are 19 residues in the CDR3. Germline CDR1 and CDR2: GEAIGNYY and EKD. DNA of the CDR3: TGTTCCTGTGACGACGTACTGGGCCGCACCGGCCGATACACCGATAAACTCATCTTT. Encoded protein: CSCDDVLGRTGRYTDKLIF.

This clone was seen a handful of times. The chain is built from TRDV2 and TRDJ1; 12 nucleotides match TRDD3. The CDR3 consists of 17 residues. V trimming: 4 bases; J trimming: 9 bases; junction bases outside the gene matches: 17. Germline-derived CDR1 and CDR2 are GEAIGNYY and EKD. CDR3 bases: TGTGCCTGTGAGACTCTTGTACTGGGGGATACAACTGAAGAACTCATCTTT. This gives the protein CACETLVLGDTTEELIF.

This clone was detected a few times. This same CDR3 is encoded by further DNA sequences in the sample. The rearrangement joins TRDV2 to TRDJ1; D uncertain. Germline V gives CDR1 GEAIGNYY, CDR2 EKD. This CDR3 has 16 residues. V was shortened by 0 bases and J by 0 bases, with 13 bases between the two germline ends. CDR3: CACDTVGGAYTDKLIF. The CDR3 coding sequence is TGTGCCTGTGACACCGTTGGTGGCGCGTACACCGATAAACTCATCTTT.

On this clone itself: A much bigger clone sits one base away, suggesting this may be a read error. This sample also contains other DNA sequences that code for the same CDR3. This rearrangement joins TRDV2 to TRDJ1, with a tentative D call TRDD2 (5 bases). Germline V CDR1 and CDR2: GEAIGNYY, EKD. The CDR3 runs 16 residues. The CDR3 DNA sequence: TGCGCCTGTGACACCCTTCGCGCTAAGGGGCCCGATAAACTCATCTTT. Protein sequence: CACDTLRAKGPDKLIF.

Judged by abundance, this clone is medium-sized. V gene TRDV2 combines with J gene TRDJ1; D not certain. V lost 0 bases and J lost 3, with 10 bases in between. The CDR3 covers 14 residues. Germline values: CDR1 GEAIGNYY, CDR2 EKD. The DNA for the CDR3 is TGTGCCTGTGACACCCTTCAGGAATCCGATAAACTCATCTTT. Protein: CACDTLQESDKLIF.

In its sample, this clone was seen a few times. The TCRdb protein comes from a much larger clone and disagrees with this DNA's translation at residue 5, likely due to a read error; the protein given here is derived from the DNA. V is TRDV2 and J is TRDJ1; the match to TRDD3 covers 10 bases. Trimming cost V 2 bases and J 7 bases; bases outside gene matches: 21. The CDR3 is 19 residues long. Per germline, CDR1 GEAIGNYY and CDR2 EKD. The CDR3 sequence is CACDIALYATGGSLPKLIF. CDR3 nucleotide sequence: TGTGCCTGTGACATCGCACTCTACGCGACTGGGGGATCCCTGCCTAAACTCATCTTT.

Regarding this clone: TCRdb pairs this DNA with a much larger clone's protein that differs at residue 3, likely a read error; the protein shown was translated from the DNA. V and J are TRDV2 and TRDJ1, with 9 bases aligning to TRDD3. The germline V gene encodes CDR1 GEAIGNYY and CDR2 EKD. There are 16 residues in the CDR3. CDR3 DNA sequence: TGTGCCTATGACCTCCTCACTGGGGGACCTGGCGGGGAACTCATCTTT. Translating gives CAYDLLTGGPGGELIF.

This clone is medium-sized by share. This same CDR3 is encoded by further DNA sequences in the sample. The chain uses TRDV2 and TRDJ1; TRDD3 agrees at 13 bases. V lost 1 base, J lost 2 bases, and 6 bases stayed unmatched. CDR3 length: 17 residues. CDR1 GEAIGNYY and CDR2 EKD come from the germline V gene. The CDR3 spells CACDTLLGDTRTDKLIF. The CDR3 DNA is TGTGCCTGTGACACTTTACTGGGGGATACGCGAACCGATAAACTCATCTTT.

This clone is labeled as large (0.1 to 1%). The sample contains more than one DNA sequence encoding this CDR3. This chain links TRDV2 with TRDJ1; 12 bases line up with TRDD3. Unmatched junction bases numbered 5, after V lost 1 base and J lost 0 bases. CDR3 length: 17 residues. Germline-derived CDR1 and CDR2 are GEAIGNYY and EKD. The CDR3 region has the DNA TGTGCCTGTGACACGCTGGGGGATACGGGGCACACCGATAAACTCATCTTT. Protein: CACDTLGDTGHTDKLIF.

This clone was seen a few times. The TCRdb record carries a much larger clone's protein, which differs from this DNA's translation at residue 4; a read error is the likely cause, and the protein listed here is the DNA translation. The chain combines TRDV2 with TRDJ1; D remains unclear. This CDR3 region has 15 residues. V lost 5 bases, J lost 2 bases, and 17 bases lay in between. CDR1 and CDR2 (germline): GEAIGNYY, EKD. The DNA of the CDR3 is TGTGCCTGTGTCACGTTAGGGGTTTCGACCGATAAACTCATCTTT. Its translation is CACVTLGVSTDKLIF.

This clone was seen more than once but under ten times. The TCRdb protein, from a much larger clone, departs from this DNA's translation at residue 5, likely by read error; the protein shown derives from the DNA. V and J are TRDV2 and TRDJ3; D is unresolved. The CDR3 runs to 17 residues. Trimming removed 3 bases from V and 2 bases from J, with 13 bases in between. Germline CDR1 reads GEAIGNYY; CDR2 reads EKD. CDR3 region: CACDAVLEAWDTRQMFF. As DNA, the CDR3 is TGTGCCTGTGACGCCGTACTAGAGGCCTGGGACACCCGACAGATGTTTTTC.

With regard to this clone: Other DNA sequences in the sample encode the same CDR3. V gene TRDV2 combines with J gene TRDJ1; 8 bases fit TRDD3. After removal of 0 bases from V and 3 bases from J, the junction contained 14 bases not matched to a gene. The germline V gene has CDR1 GEAIGNYY and CDR2 EKD. This CDR3 is built from 18 residues. The CDR3 region has the DNA TGTGCCTGTGACACCGTGGGGACTGGGGGCCGATCATCCGATAAACTCATCTTT. Its translation is CACDTVGTGGRSSDKLIF.

This clone came up a few times. CDR3 coding DNA: TGTGCCTGTGACACAAGGGGGCTGGGTGCTCCCCCGGGTGACACCCGACAGATGTTTTTC. This codes for CACDTRGLGAPPGDTRQMFF. The V call is TRDV2, the J call TRDJ3; maybe TRDD3 (5 bases). Germline loops: CDR1 GEAIGNYY, CDR2 EKD. The CDR3 totals 20 residues. Between the trimmed V and J ends, which lost 1 base and 7 bases, there was a span of 25 bases.